The 32 T cell receptor beta chains below were found in one sample sequenced in a study of CD8 T cells in ankylosing spondylitis (dated by TCRdb to 2015 to 2018). The library was built by means of 5' RACE. Sequenced on an Illumina HiSeq 2500. TCRdb took the public reads, trimmed them with fastp at Q25, ran MiXCR for clone calling and kept in-frame beta chains. Identical CDR3 protein sequences are pooled into one entry, listed with their most common genes and DNA. The sample table lists around 300,000 distinct CDR3 sequences, over 12% of them with a count of one. The ten most abundant clones make up 0.9% to 1.2% of the sample. The sequencing input was blood, either unsorted or a sorted T cell fraction (not recorded which). The source of these receptors is a male donor with ankylosing spondylitis or in good health (not recorded which).

This chain uses TRBV12-3 or TRBV12-4 with TRBJ1-4; tentatively, D is TRBD1 (6 bases). This CDR3 is built from 15 residues. V lost 5 bases to trimming and J lost 0 bases, with 10 bases between them. CDR3 bases: TGTGCCAGCAGTGTACGGACAGCAACTAATGAAAAACTGTTTTTT. It codes for CASSVRTATNEKLFF.

V gene TRBV6-1 combines with J gene TRBJ1-1, with D uncertain. This CDR3 is built from 13 residues. Germline CDR1 and CDR2: MNHNS and SASEGT. With 7 bases removed from V and 6 bases from J, the gap between germline ends came to 15 bases. This CDR3 reads CASTVQEEAEAFF. CDR3 nucleotide sequence: TGTGCCAGCACAGTTCAGGAGGAGGCTGAAGCTTTCTTT.

This clonotype was recorded a few times. V and J are TRBV2 and TRBJ2-1; weak D call: TRBD2 (6 bases). Trimming took 1 base from V and 5 from J, leaving 15 bases between them. Germline V gives CDR1 SNHLY, CDR2 FYNNEI. The CDR3 runs to 16 residues. The CDR3: CASSEVGTAKDNEQFF. DNA for the CDR3: TGTGCCAGCAGTGAAGTGGGGACTGCTAAAGACAATGAGCAGTTCTTC.

The chain employs TRBV19 and TRBJ2-3, with 12 bases matching TRBD2. Trimming took 4 bases from V and 4 from J; bases not matched to a gene: 9. The CDR3 has 17 amino acids. Germline V CDR1 and CDR2: LNHDA, SQIVND (reference sequence). As DNA, the CDR3 is TGTGCCAGTAGTACCCGGACTAGCGGGGTGTCCCCAGATACGCAGTATTTT. This translates into CASSTRTSGVSPDTQYF.

This clonotype was found many times. The chain employs TRBV12-3 or TRBV12-4 and TRBJ1-3, with a weak D call TRBD1 (6 bases). The V end was cut by 5 bases, the J end by 1 base, with 9 bases between. The CDR3 has 14 amino acids. CDR3 DNA sequence: TGTGCCAGCAGTAGGAGGGGGTCTGGAAACACCATATATTTT. Its protein is CASSRRGSGNTIYF.

The rearrangement links TRBV20-1 to TRBJ2-3, with D maybe TRBD2 (7 bases). Germline CDR1 and CDR2: DFQATT and SNEGSKA (reference sequence). The CDR3 consists of 14 residues. The ends were cut back, 3 bases at V and 1 base at J, with 11 bases in the middle. The CDR3 spells CSARGGPGTDTQYF. In nucleotides, the CDR3 is TGCAGTGCTAGGGGGGGGCCGGGCACAGATACGCAGTATTTT.

This clonotype showed up just a few times. V usage is TRBV5-1 and J usage is TRBJ2-7; perhaps D is TRBD1 or TRBD2 (6 bases each). CDR3 length: 15 amino acids. Trimming shortened V by 0 bases and J by 6 bases, and 16 bases separated the two germline ends. Germline CDR1 and CDR2: SGHRS and YFSETQ. In DNA, the CDR3 is TGCGCCAGCAGCTTGGCCCCGGGGGCATCGCCCGAGCAGTACTTC. Protein product: CASSLAPGASPEQYF.

This clonotype was counted ten times or more. The rearrangement joins TRBV20-1 to TRBJ1-2; D ambiguous. The V gene's germline CDR1 is DFQATT and CDR2 SNEGSKA (reference sequence). The CDR3 has 13 residues. Trimming removed 6 bases at V and 0 bases at J, with 11 bases between. CDR3 protein: CSAGTGSNYGYTF. Here the CDR3 DNA reads TGCAGTGCCGGAACGGGATCTAACTATGGCTACACCTTC.

V is TRBV29-1 and J is TRBJ2-1; 7 bases match TRBD1. This CDR3 comprises 13 residues. Germline V CDR1 and CDR2: SQVTM, ANQGSEA. V was clipped by 5 bases and J by 3 bases; unmatched bases: 4. The CDR3 loop is CSVLGQLYNEQFF. CDR3 nucleotides: TGCAGCGTTCTGGGACAGCTCTACAATGAGCAGTTCTTC.

This clonotype appeared once. This chain links TRBV12-3 or TRBV12-4 with TRBJ2-7, with D hard to call. V lost 3 bases, J lost 0 bases, and 15 bases lay in between. The CDR3 length is 16 residues. In DNA form, the CDR3 reads TGTGCCAGCAGTTTTTGGAAGGCCTTTTCCTCCTACGAGCAGTACTTC. Translated: CASSFWKAFSSYEQYF.

This clonotype was seen only a few times. This chain links TRBV5-1 with TRBJ2-5; TRBD2 matches 12 bases. The length of the CDR3 is 17 residues. The germline V gene encodes CDR1 SGHRS and CDR2 YFSETQ. J was trimmed by 1 base and V by 2 bases; bases with no gene match: 6. In DNA form, the CDR3 reads TGCGCCAGCAGCTTAGGAACTAGCGGGGGGTCCCAAGAGACCCAGTACTTC. Protein: CASSLGTSGGSQETQYF.

This clonotype was observed a few times. V and J are TRBV5-1 and TRBJ2-1, with TRBD2 matching over 10 bases. After removal of 4 bases from V and 7 bases from J, the junction contained 11 bases not matched to a gene. The CDR3 loop spans 16 amino acids. Germline assignment: CDR1 SGHRS and CDR2 YFSETQ. CDR3 bases: TGCGCCAGCAGCGGGGGGACTAGCGCATCACTAAATGAGCAGTTCTTC. This sequence encodes CASSGGTSASLNEQFF.

In this sample, this clonotype turned up a few times. The rearrangement joins TRBV20-1 to TRBJ2-2; the match to TRBD1 covers 9 bases. After removal of 3 bases from V and 7 bases from J, the junction contained 12 bases not matched to a gene. The CDR3 is 16 amino acids. CDR1 DFQATT and CDR2 SNEGSKA come from the germline V gene (reference sequence). In DNA form, the CDR3 reads TGCAGTGCTAGCCAATCCGGGACAGGGCTGAACGGGGAGCTGTTTTTT. Amino acids: CSASQSGTGLNGELFF.

This chain joins TRBV5-4 and TRBJ2-7; D might be TRBD1 (6 bases). The CDR3 runs to 14 residues. Germline V lookup: CDR1 SGHNT, CDR2 YYREEE (reference sequence). Trimming removed 5 bases at V and 2 bases at J, with 14 bases between. The CDR3 DNA is TGTGCCAGCAGACTTCAGGGGTCCCCCTACGAGCAGTACTTC. This codes for CASRLQGSPYEQYF.

This clonotype has just a few counts. The chain links TRBV5-1 to TRBJ1-2, with D unresolved. Trimming removed 0 bases at V and 3 bases at J, with 12 bases between. The CDR3 is made up of 15 amino acids. Germline loops: CDR1 SGHRS, CDR2 YFSETQ. CDR3 DNA: TGCGCCAGCAGCTTGGGCCCAAGTTCCGACTATGGCTACACCTTC. It translates to CASSLGPSSDYGYTF.

This clonotype came up many times. The chain has TRBV29-1 and TRBJ2-3, with 7 nucleotides matching TRBD1. The CDR3 is 14 residues long. Trimming took 5 bases from V and 2 from J; bases not matched to a gene: 7. The germline gives CDR1 SQVTM, CDR2 ANQGSEA. The CDR3 here is CSVRTGTATDTQYF. Written as DNA, the CDR3 is TGCAGCGTTCGAACCGGGACAGCCACAGATACGCAGTATTTT.

The chain is built from TRBV20-1 and TRBJ1-2; 7 nucleotides align to TRBD1. CDR1 DFQATT and CDR2 SNEGSKA come from the germline V gene (reference sequence). This CDR3 has 13 residues. Germline trimming cut 3 bases from V and 8 bases from J; bases unmatched to any gene: 9. As DNA, the CDR3 is TGCAGTGCTAGTCCTACAGGGGAGCACGGCTACACCTTC. It is translated as CSASPTGEHGYTF.

This clonotype was detected many times. The CDR3 region is CASSPAVAGQRGEQFF. The CDR3 bases are TGCGCCAGCAGCCCGGCGGTGGCAGGTCAACGGGGGGAGCAGTTCTTC. The J gene is TRBJ2-1, the V gene TRBV4-1; D might be TRBD2 (6 bases). Trimming removed 4 bases from V and 10 bases from J, with 23 bases in between. The CDR3 loop spans 16 amino acids. The germline CDR1 and CDR2 sequences are MGHRA and YSYEKL.

V and J are TRBV4-2 and TRBJ2-3; no clear D gene. This CDR3 spans 16 amino acids. Germline V gene data show CDR1 as LGHNA and CDR2 as YNFKEQ. V shed 1 base and J shed 4 bases, with 15 bases lying between them. Written as DNA, the CDR3 is TGTGCCAGCAGCCAAGCAGAAGTGGAAGGCGCAGATACGCAGTATTTT. It codes for CASSQAEVEGADTQYF.

The chain recombines TRBV10-2 with TRBJ1-1; D not resolved. The CDR3 runs 15 residues. Germline V gives CDR1 WSHSY, CDR2 SAAADI. Trimming removed 3 bases at V and 3 bases at J, with 14 bases between. The CDR3 sequence: CASSDLRQQDTEAFF. CDR3 DNA sequence: TGCGCCAGCAGTGATTTGCGGCAGCAGGACACTGAAGCTTTCTTT.

A few counts support this clonotype. The rearrangement uses TRBV2 and TRBJ1-2; no firm D call. Germline loops: CDR1 SNHLY, CDR2 FYNNEI. This CDR3 comprises 14 residues. V lost 6 bases to trimming and J lost 8 bases, with 19 bases between them. The DNA for the CDR3 is TGTGCCAGCAGGGCTCAGCCCTTTGTTGGCGGCTACACCTTC. Translated, it gives CASRAQPFVGGYTF.

This clonotype was picked up a small number of times. The chain uses TRBV5-1 and TRBJ2-7; TRBD1 aligns across 8 bases. The V gene end was trimmed by 0 bases and the J gene end by 4 bases; junction bases not matched to a gene: 3. CDR1 and CDR2 (germline): SGHRS, YFSETQ. There are 14 residues in the CDR3. The CDR3 protein is CASSLGDRWYEQYF. CDR3 coding DNA: TGCGCCAGCAGCTTGGGGGACAGGTGGTACGAGCAGTACTTC.

This clonotype was recorded a few times. This chain uses TRBV6-5 with TRBJ2-5; D unclear. V dropped 5 bases and J dropped 2 bases, with 6 bases sitting between them. The germline gives CDR1 MNHEY, CDR2 SVGAGI. The CDR3 totals 12 residues. CDR3 in amino acids: CASSRRQETQYF. CDR3 coding DNA: TGTGCCAGCAGTCGACGTCAAGAGACCCAGTACTTC.

The V and J genes are TRBV27 and TRBJ1-1, with 7 bases that match TRBD1. Germline V gene sequence: CDR1 MNHEY, CDR2 SMNVEV (reference sequence). This CDR3 contains 16 residues. The ends lost 5 bases at V and 3 bases at J; junction bases unmatched: 12. The CDR3 DNA is TGTGCCAGCAGTAAACCCCCTGGCAGGGGGGACACTGAAGCTTTCTTT. It is translated as CASSKPPGRGDTEAFF.

This clonotype was counted ten times or more. The gene calls are TRBV7-8 and TRBJ1-6; D gene ambiguous. The V end lost 4 bases, the J end lost 8 bases, and 15 bases lay between the germline ends. There are 15 residues in the CDR3. Per the germline V gene, CDR1 is SGHVS and CDR2 is FQNEAQ. The CDR3 spells CASSSDGSGHSPLHF. In nucleotides, the CDR3 is TGTGCCAGCAGCTCGGACGGCTCAGGACATTCACCCCTCCACTTT.

This clonotype was detected only a few times. The chain combines TRBV12-3 or TRBV12-4 with TRBJ1-5, with D perhaps matching TRBD1 (6 bases). The CDR3 loop spans 14 amino acids. Trimming removed 4 bases at V and 3 bases at J, with 10 bases between. The CDR3 loop reads CASSSYRVNQPQHF. The DNA for the CDR3 is TGTGCCAGCAGTTCCTACAGGGTCAATCAGCCCCAGCATTTT.

For this clonotype: The CDR3 end shows no conserved phenylalanine or tryptophan, and so a read error is likely. The gene calls are TRBV28 and TRBJ2-1, with D possibly being TRBD1 (7 bases). The CDR3 totals 16 residues. V was clipped by 6 bases and J by 7 bases, with 22 bases between them. Germline CDR1 is MDHEN and CDR2 is SYDVKM. The CDR3 spells CASRGPGVTGTNEQFL. The CDR3 DNA reads TGTGCCAGCAGGGGGCCGGGAGTGACAGGGACTAATGAGCAGTTCTTA.

The chain carries TRBV12-3 or TRBV12-4 and TRBJ2-7; D is perhaps TRBD2 (5 bases). The CDR3 has 15 residues. Trimming took off 4 bases at V and 1 base at J, with 14 bases between the two ends. CDR3 sequence: CASSSGPGISYEQYF. CDR3 bases: TGTGCCAGCAGTTCCGGCCCGGGGATTTCCTACGAGCAGTACTTC.

This chain links TRBV12-3 or TRBV12-4 with TRBJ1-4; maybe TRBD1 (5 bases). V lost 1 base and J 8 bases, leaving 17 bases between the germline ends. The CDR3 extends over 16 amino acids. This CDR3 reads CASSLDQPLRGEKLFF. The CDR3 DNA reads TGTGCCAGCAGTTTAGATCAGCCCCTCCGGGGCGAAAAACTGTTTTTT.

This clonotype showed up many times. CDR3 amino acids: CASSLGRRTEAFF. Written as DNA, the CDR3 is TGTGCCAGCAGTTTAGGCAGAAGGACTGAAGCTTTCTTT. The rearrangement joins TRBV12-3 or TRBV12-4 to TRBJ1-1; D is unresolved. The CDR3 has 13 amino acids. V was pared by 1 base and J by 5 bases, with 8 bases between.

This clonotype was observed a few times. The J gene is TRBJ1-5, the V gene TRBV4-1; a possible D gene is TRBD1 (5 bases). Germline V gene lookup returns CDR1 MGHRA and CDR2 YSYEKL. CDR3 size: 15 residues. V gave up 1 base and J gave up 1 base, with 8 bases separating them. The CDR3 coding sequence is TGCGCCAGCAGCCAAGGCGGGGGGAGCAATCAGCCCCAGCATTTT. It is translated as CASSQGGGSNQPQHF.

This clonotype was counted a few times. J is TRBJ1-1 and V is TRBV18; no firm D call. The CDR3 is made up of 13 amino acids. Trimming removed 2 bases from V and 3 bases from J, with 7 bases in between. The germline gives CDR1 KGHSH, CDR2 LQKENI. The CDR3 coding sequence is TGTGCCAGCTCACCAAGGCGGGACACTGAAGCTTTCTTT. Encoded protein: CASSPRRDTEAFF.